Described below is a single T cell receptor (beta chain) sequence and its context. Its antigen is not known. Assay: immunoSEQ multiplex PCR; the TCRdb copy retains only in-frame clones and omits some. The repertoire has tens of thousands of clones, 85% to 90% of them found once; the top ten carry 3% to 4%. The sample comes from a study of cytomegalovirus exposure and HLA in healthy donors. Study results and caveats: Overall, approximately 150 TCR beta chains were annotated as cytomegalovirus-associated.

The germline CDR1 and CDR2 sequences are MNHEY and SMNVEV (reference sequence). The CDR3 totals 19 residues. Germline trimming cut 3 bases from V and 2 bases from J; bases unmatched to any gene: 17. The donors were part of the validation cohort of roughly 130 subjects. That cohort was separate from the first cohort, which comprised fewer than 800 subjects. Sequencing input: PBMCs. This sequence originates from a woman in her late teens or twenties in good health and CMV-seropositive. The rearrangement uses TRBV27 and TRBJ2-3; 7 positions agree with TRBD1. DNA of the CDR3: TGTGCCAGCAGTTTTAGGGGGCGTCCAGAACGAGGCACCACAGATACGCAGTATTTT. Amino acid sequence: CASSFRGRPERGTTDTQYF.